This T cell receptor beta chain was observed in a study of patients and donors after allogeneic stem cell transplantation. TCRdb ran MiXCR on the RT-PCR reads and lists one entry per CDR3 protein. The sample consists of some 200,000 distinct CDR3 sequences, around two fifths of them appearing once. This clonotype was seen a few times. Germline V gene sequence: CDR1 GTSNPN, CDR2 SVGIG (reference sequence). This CDR3 is built from 13 residues. Between the trimmed V and J ends, which lost 5 bases and 8 bases, there was a span of 18 bases. The TCR originated in a human donor who was either an allogeneic HSCT recipient or a stem cell or donor lymphocyte infusion donor (not recorded which). It is not recorded whose cells these are; they may come from a transplant donor. Sequenced: blood, either unsorted or a sorted T cell fraction (not recorded which). This sequence joins TRBV30 and TRBJ1-2; no clear D. The CDR3 protein is CAWVRPVGWGYTF. The CDR3 nucleotides are TGTGCCTGGGTCCGACCGGTGGGATGGGGCTACACCTTC.